This T cell receptor beta chain was obtained from a study of T cell changes during pregnancy in multiple sclerosis (dated by TCRdb to the late 2010s). With regard to the full study: Changes in the T cell repertoire over the course of pregnancy were examined in this study in women with multiple sclerosis.

Measured from the cysteine to the phenylalanine, the CDR3 is 12 residues long. Only the CDR3 portion is preserved as DNA: 36 bases, with reading frame beginning at the first base. V and J are truncated by 3 bases and 2 bases respectively, leaving an intervening sequence of 3 bases. For CDR1 and CDR2, the germline V gene lists SGHTA and FQGNSA. About this clone: What this receptor recognizes is not known. No clone much larger than this one lies a single base away; base qualities are absent.

The library was obtained by the immunoSEQ multiplex PCR assay. Imported from immuneACCESS, the table was reduced by TCRdb to in-frame sequences with V and J called. These copies leave out some clones; in studies compared against another copy, an unresolved V gene accounts for under half, and the cause of the remainder is not known. This sample comprises approximately 13,000 clones, roughly 88% of them detected only once. The leading ten clones occupy around 13% of the sample. The V and J genes are TRBV7-2 and TRBJ2-3, with the D gene uncertain. The specimen comprised CD8+ T cells from peripheral blood mononuclear cells, sampled after pregnancy. This sequence was found in a female donor in good health, enrolled as a control in a pregnancy study. The CDR3 corresponds to CASSFLTDTQYF. In nucleotides, the sequence is TGTGCCAGCAGCTTCCTCACAGATACGCAGTATTTT.